The 2 T cell receptor beta chains below were found in one sample sequenced in a study of vaccination and CD4 T cells after COVID-19. The Oncomine TCR Beta short-read assay was applied to DNA of cultured CD4+ T cells. TCRdb fed the PCR reads into MiXCR, producing one record per CDR3 protein. This table has about 3,500 distinct CDR3 sequences, roughly a third appearing once. These receptors lack a known antigen. Noted treatment: roughly 10-day PBMC culture with coronavirus spike peptide pools or control peptides (ViraFEST assay). Sample: CD4+ T cells from blood, cultured in vitro. These receptors all come from a human donor who had recovered from COVID-19.

This clonotype showed up just a few times. This chain joins TRBV18 and TRBJ1-1; 8 positions agree with TRBD1. V lost 3 bases, J lost 3 bases, and 0 bases stayed unmatched. This CDR3 is built from 13 residues. The germline gives CDR1 KGHSH, CDR2 LQKENI. CDR3 loop: CASSPGQDTEAFF. CDR3 bases: TGTGCCAGCTCACCGGGACAGGACACTGAAGCTTTCTTT.

In this sample, this clonotype turned up a few times. The chain has TRBV2 and TRBJ1-3; no reliable D call. The CDR3 is 15 residues long. The V and J ends lost 1 base and 7 bases respectively, with 14 bases between them. Per the germline V gene, CDR1 is SNHLY and CDR2 is FYNNEI. CDR3 coding DNA: TGTGCCAGCAGTGAAGTGAGCCTCCAAGGGAACACCATATATTTT. Protein sequence: CASSEVSLQGNTIYF.